Described below is a single T cell receptor beta chain sequence and its context. Its antigen is not identified. These data come from a study of shared clonotypes between healthy human individuals. Whole-study findings and limits: Only blood was sampled; tissue repertoires likely differ.

Naivety among CD8 cells was defined by CD45RO negativity and positive CCR7 selection, thereby excluding terminally differentiated effector memory CD45RA+ cells. Execution of the assay was at deep level. In the original processing: Because ImmunoSEQ provided only junction sequences with no quality scores, the filtering differed. Produced via immunoSEQ multiplex PCR; TCRdb's table is partial and in-frame only. The DNA gave D and trimming, while V, J and clone size come from that table. Counted here are nearly 2 million clones, about 95% occurring once; the ten biggest clones make up around 1.2%. V was cut by 1 base and J by 6 bases, with 12 bases left in between. The germline CDR1 and CDR2 sequences are MNHEY and SMNVEV (reference sequence). The CDR3 extends over 14 amino acids.

Sequencing was performed on naive CD8+ T cells sorted from blood. The TCR was taken from a man younger than 35 in good health. The chain couples TRBV27 to TRBJ1-2; unclear D gene. The CDR3 DNA sequence: TGTGCCAGCAGTTTATATGGCTCTGCTCATGGCTACACCTTC. It yields the protein CASSLYGSAHGYTF.